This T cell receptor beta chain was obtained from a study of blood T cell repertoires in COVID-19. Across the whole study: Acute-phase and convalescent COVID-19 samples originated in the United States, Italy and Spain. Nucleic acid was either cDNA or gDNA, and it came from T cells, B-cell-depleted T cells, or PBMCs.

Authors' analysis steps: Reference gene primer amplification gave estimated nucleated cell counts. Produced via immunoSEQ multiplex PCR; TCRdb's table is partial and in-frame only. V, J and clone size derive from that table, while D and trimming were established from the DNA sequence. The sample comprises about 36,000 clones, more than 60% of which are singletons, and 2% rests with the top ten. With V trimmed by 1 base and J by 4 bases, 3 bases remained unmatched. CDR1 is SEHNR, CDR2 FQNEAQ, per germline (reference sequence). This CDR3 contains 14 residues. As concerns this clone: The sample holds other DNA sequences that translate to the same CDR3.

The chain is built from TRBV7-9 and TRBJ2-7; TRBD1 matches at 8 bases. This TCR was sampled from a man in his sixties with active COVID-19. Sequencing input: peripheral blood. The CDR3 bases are TGTGCCAGCAGCTTAGGGACAGGGTCTTACGAGCAGTACTTC. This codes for CASSLGTGSYEQYF.